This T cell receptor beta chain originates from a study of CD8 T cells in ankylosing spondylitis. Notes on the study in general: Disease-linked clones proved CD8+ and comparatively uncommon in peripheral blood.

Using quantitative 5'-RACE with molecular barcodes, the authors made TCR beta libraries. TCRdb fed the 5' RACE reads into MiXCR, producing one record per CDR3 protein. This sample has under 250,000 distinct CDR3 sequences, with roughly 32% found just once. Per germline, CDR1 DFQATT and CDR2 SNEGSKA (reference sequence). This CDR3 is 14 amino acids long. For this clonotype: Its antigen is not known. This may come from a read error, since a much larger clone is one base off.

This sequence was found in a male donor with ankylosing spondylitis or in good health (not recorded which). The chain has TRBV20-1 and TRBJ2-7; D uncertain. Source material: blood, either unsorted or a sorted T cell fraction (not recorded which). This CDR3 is CSARVTALGYEQHF. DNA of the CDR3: TGCAGTGCTAGAGTGACCGCATTAGGCTACGAGCAGCACTTC.